This T cell receptor beta chain was sequenced during a study of blood T cells in healthy people across ages. Points from the study as a whole: TCR beta diversity tracked closely with naive T cell percentage. Getting older went along with TCR beta diversity per million T cells dropping roughly linearly.

Each sample yielded at least 6.5 million isolated PBMCs. Samples each yielded at least 5 micrograms of total RNA. In its sample, this clonotype was seen a few times. What it binds is not known. Alongside a J-beta primer mix, a sample-barcoded 5' primer served in a second PCR lasting 7 to 11 cycles. One entry per CDR3 protein results from TCRdb running MiXCR on the 5' RACE reads. The sample includes about 1.4 million distinct CDR3 sequences, around 59% of them seen just once. The sequenced material came from blood. The source of this sequence is a young man in good health.

This CDR3 reads CASSTTGEYGYTF. CDR3 sequence (DNA): TGTGCCAGCAGCACAACAGGGGAATATGGCTACACCTTC. The chain carries TRBV14 and TRBJ1-2; TRBD1 matches 7 bases. The CDR3 runs to 13 residues. V gave up 5 bases and J gave up 5 bases; unmatched junction bases: 5. Germline CDR1 reads SGHDN; CDR2 reads FVKESK.